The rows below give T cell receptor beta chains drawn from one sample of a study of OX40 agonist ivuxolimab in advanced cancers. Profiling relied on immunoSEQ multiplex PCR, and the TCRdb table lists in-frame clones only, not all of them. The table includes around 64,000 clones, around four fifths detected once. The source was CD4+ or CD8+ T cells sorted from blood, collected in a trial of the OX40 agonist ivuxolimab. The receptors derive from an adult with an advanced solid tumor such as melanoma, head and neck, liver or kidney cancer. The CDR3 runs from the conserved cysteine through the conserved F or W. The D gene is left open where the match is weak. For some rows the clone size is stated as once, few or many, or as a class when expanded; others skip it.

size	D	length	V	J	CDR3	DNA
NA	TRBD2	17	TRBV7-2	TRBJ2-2	CASSARTSGGGTGELFF	TGTGCCAGCAGCGCCAGGACTAGCGGGGGAGGTACCGGGGAGCTGTTTTTT
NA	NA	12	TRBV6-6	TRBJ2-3	CASSLSTDTQYF	TGTGCCAGCAGTCTTAGCACAGATACGCAGTATTTT
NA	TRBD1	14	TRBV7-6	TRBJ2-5	CASSLQGAEAGQYF	TGTGCCAGCAGCCTACAGGGGGCCGAAGCGGGGCAGTACTTC
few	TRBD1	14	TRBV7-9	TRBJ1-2	CASSLGTGDGGYTF	TGTGCCAGCAGCCTCGGGACAGGGGATGGTGGCTACACCTTC
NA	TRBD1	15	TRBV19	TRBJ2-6	CASTQGQSGANVLTF	TGTGCCAGTACTCAGGGACAGTCTGGGGCCAACGTCCTGACTTTC
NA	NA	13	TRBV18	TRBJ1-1	CASSLQGHTEAFF	TGTGCCAGCTCGCTCCAGGGCCACACTGAAGCTTTCTTT
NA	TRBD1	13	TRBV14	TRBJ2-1	CASSQTGDNEQFF	TGTGCCAGCAGCCAGACAGGGGATAATGAGCAGTTCTTC
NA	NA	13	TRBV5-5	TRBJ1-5	CASSLGENQPQHF	TGTGCCAGCAGCTTGGGAGAGAATCAGCCCCAGCATTTT
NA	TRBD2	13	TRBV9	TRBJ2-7	CASSVGGSGTPFF	TGTGCCAGCAGCGTAGGGGGTAGCGGGACCCCCTTCTTC
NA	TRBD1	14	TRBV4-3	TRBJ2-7	CASSNDRASYEQYF	TGCGCCAGCAGCAACGACAGGGCTTCCTACGAGCAGTACTTC
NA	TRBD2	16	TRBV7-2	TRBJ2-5	CASSPWHGRARETQYF	TGTGCCAGCAGCCCGTGGCACGGGAGGGCCCGAGAGACCCAGTACTTC
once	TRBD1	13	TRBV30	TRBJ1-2	CAWSVTGDYGYTF	TGTGCCTGGAGTGTAACAGGGGACTATGGCTACACCTTC
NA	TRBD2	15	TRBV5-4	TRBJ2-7	CASSFRLAGVNEQYF	TGTGCCAGCAGCTTCCGACTAGCGGGAGTGAATGAGCAGTACTTC
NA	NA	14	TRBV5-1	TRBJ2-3	CASSLDRITDTQYF	TGCGCCAGCAGCTTGGACAGGATCACAGATACGCAGTATTTT
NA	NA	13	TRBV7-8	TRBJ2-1	CASSLGLNNEQFF	TGTGCCAGCAGCTTAGGGTTGAACAATGAGCAGTTCTTC